The 10 T cell receptor beta chains listed next were all sequenced from one sample in a study of cytomegalovirus exposure and HLA in healthy donors (dated 2017 in TCRdb). Preparation of the library involved the immunoSEQ multiplex PCR assay. TCRdb re-hosts the immuneACCESS table, in-frame sequences only. Its copies lack some clones; in the studies checked, an unresolved V gene accounts for under half of them, and the cause for the rest is not known. The sample yields about 73,000 clones; around 95% were counted once. The top ten hold 3.3% of the sample. Input material: PBMCs. These receptors were collected from a man in his late teens or twenties in good health and CMV-seronegative.

The chain links TRBV27 to TRBJ2-7; D is unresolved. With 3 bases removed from V and 6 bases from J, the gap between germline ends came to 15 bases. There are 14 residues in the CDR3. The germline V gene encodes CDR1 MNHEY and CDR2 SMNVEV (reference sequence). Written as DNA, the CDR3 is TGTGCCAGCAGTTTTATTGCTAGTGTGGCCGAGCAGTACTTC. Protein sequence: CASSFIASVAEQYF.

V gene TRBV27 combines with J gene TRBJ1-4; D perhaps matches TRBD1 (6 bases). V shed 5 bases and J shed 4 bases, with 17 bases lying between them. The CDR3 extends over 16 amino acids. The germline V gene has CDR1 MNHEY and CDR2 SMNVEV (reference sequence). Here the CDR3 reads CASSPLAGAGNEKLFF. In nucleotides, the CDR3 is TGTGCCAGCAGTCCCCTGGCGGGGGCGGGTAATGAAAAACTGTTTTTT. The variable domain in full, with the rest retrieved from reference TRBV27 and TRBJ1-4, is EAQVTQNPRYLITVTGKKLTVTCSQNMNHEYMSWYRQDPGLGLRQIYYSMNVEVTDKGDVPEGYKVSRKEKRNFPLILESPSPNQTSLYFCASSPLAGAGNEKLFFGSGTQLSVL.

This chain links TRBV5-4 with TRBJ1-1; D gene uncertain. The CDR3 extends over 13 amino acids. V was pared by 2 bases and J by 4 bases, with 9 bases between. Germline CDR1 reads SGHNT; CDR2 reads YYREEE (reference sequence). In DNA form, the CDR3 reads TGTGCCAGCAGCTTCTTTTCCCGCACTGAAGCTTTCTTT. The encoded protein is CASSFFSRTEAFF.

This chain joins TRBV7-6 and TRBJ2-2, with 9 bases aligning to TRBD2. V was clipped by 2 bases and J by 1 base; unmatched bases: 2. Germline CDR1 reads SGHVS; CDR2 reads FNYEAQ. This CDR3 is built from 16 residues. DNA for the CDR3: TGTGCCAGCAGCTTATTAGCGGGGGTGAACACCGGGGAGCTGTTTTTT. Protein product: CASSLLAGVNTGELFF.

The rearrangement uses TRBV5-6 and TRBJ2-7; 12 bases line up with TRBD2. CDR3 length: 14 amino acids. Germline CDR1 is SGHDT and CDR2 is YYEEEE. Trimming cost V 3 bases and J 4 bases; bases outside gene matches: 2. The CDR3 reads CASSSSGGAYEQYF. As DNA, the CDR3 is TGTGCCAGCAGCTCTAGCGGGGGGGCATACGAGCAGTACTTC.

As DNA, the CDR3 is TGTGCCAGCAGCGTAGGAGTTATGAACACTGAAGCTTTCTTT. Translated, it gives CASSVGVMNTEAFF. The chain uses TRBV9 and TRBJ1-1, with unresolved D. The CDR3 covers 14 residues. Germline CDR1 SGDLS, CDR2 YYNGEE. V lost 0 bases and J lost 0, with 6 bases in between.

The chain recombines TRBV4-2 with TRBJ1-1, with D unclear. Germline V gene data show CDR1 as LGHNA and CDR2 as YNFKEQ. There are 18 residues in the CDR3. V lost 0 bases and J lost 3, with 20 bases in between. As DNA, the CDR3 is TGTGCCAGCAGCCAAGATCTCCGGGTGTCGGGTTTCGACACTGAAGCTTTCTTT. It specifies CASSQDLRVSGFDTEAFF.

V is TRBV7-2 and J is TRBJ1-2; tentatively, D is TRBD1 (6 bases). The CDR3 contains 14 residues. Germline CDR1 reads SGHTA; CDR2 reads FQGNSA. V was shortened by 2 bases and J by 2 bases, with 9 bases between the two germline ends. This chain's CDR3 is CASSLHDRNYGYTF. CDR3 nucleotides: TGTGCCAGCAGCTTACATGACAGGAACTATGGCTACACCTTC.

J is TRBJ2-1 and V is TRBV20-1; D gene unclear. CDR1 is DFQATT, CDR2 SNEGSKA, per germline (reference sequence). Trimming took 1 base from V and 9 from J, leaving 7 bases between them. CDR3 length: 11 amino acids. The CDR3 is CSARVQIEQFF. CDR3 in DNA: TGCAGTGCTAGAGTGCAGATTGAGCAGTTCTTC.

This chain connects TRBV15 to TRBJ1-1; maybe TRBD1 (5 bases). Germline lookup yields CDR1 LNHNV and CDR2 YYDKDF (reference sequence). The V end lost 6 bases, the J end lost 1 base, and 6 bases lay between the germline ends. The CDR3 covers 12 residues. This CDR3 is CATRGGNTEAFF. The CDR3 DNA reads TGTGCCACCAGGGGGGGGAACACTGAAGCTTTCTTT.